The 10 T cell receptor beta chains below were found in one sample sequenced in a study of graft-versus-host responses after intestinal transplantation. Clones were sequenced by immunoSEQ multiplex PCR, and TCRdb holds only the in-frame ones, with some missing. The sample consists of some 140,000 clones, approximately 94% of them appearing once. These receptors' antigens are unknown. The specimen comprised unstimulated CD4+ T cells sorted from spleen or lymph node cells, sampled before intestinal transplant. The receptors shown here come from a human donor who received an intestinal transplant.

The chain uses TRBV4-1 and TRBJ2-7; no clear D gene. The CDR3 is 15 amino acids. Germline-derived CDR1 and CDR2 are MGHRA and YSYEKL. Trimming cost V 1 base and J 0 bases, with 10 bases left between them. The CDR3: CASSQAPGSSYEQYF. DNA for the CDR3: TGCGCCAGCAGCCAAGCGCCAGGCAGCTCCTACGAGCAGTACTTC.

This sequence joins TRBV4-2 and TRBJ1-2; D is undetermined. Germline loops: CDR1 LGHNA, CDR2 YNFKEQ. The CDR3 contains 16 residues. Trimming shortened V by 3 bases and J by 0 bases, and 14 bases separated the two germline ends. This CDR3 reads CASSHPEGIPNYGYTF. In DNA, the CDR3 is TGTGCCAGCAGCCACCCTGAAGGGATTCCTAACTATGGCTACACCTTC.

The J gene is TRBJ2-7, the V gene TRBV6-5; 8 bases match TRBD2. J gave up 4 bases and V 6 bases, and 8 bases lay outside the gene matches. This CDR3 has 14 amino acids. Germline-derived CDR1 and CDR2 are MNHEY and SVGAGI. CDR3: CASRPTGGGYEQYF. In DNA form, the CDR3 reads TGTGCCAGCAGGCCGACGGGAGGGGGGTACGAGCAGTACTTC.

CDR3 protein: CASSQGVRNTDTQYF. The CDR3 region has the DNA TGCGCCAGCAGCCAAGGGGTGCGGAACACAGATACGCAGTATTTT. This chain joins TRBV4-1 and TRBJ2-3; no clear D gene. The germline V gene has CDR1 MGHRA and CDR2 YSYEKL. Trimming removed 1 base from V and 2 bases from J, with 10 bases in between. This CDR3 is built from 15 residues.

The chain carries TRBV30 and TRBJ1-2; D unclear. This CDR3 is 13 amino acids long. Trimming removed 0 bases at V and 5 bases at J, with 10 bases between. Per germline, CDR1 GTSNPN and CDR2 SVGIG (reference sequence). CDR3 residues: CAWSVPARYGYTF. The CDR3 coding sequence is TGTGCCTGGAGTGTACCGGCTAGATATGGCTACACCTTC.

The sample holds a few counts of this clone. The chain recombines TRBV6-1 with TRBJ1-2; D is uncertain. This CDR3 is 12 amino acids long. Germline CDR1 MNHNS, CDR2 SASEGT. Trimming shortened V by 6 bases and J by 5 bases, and 10 bases separated the two germline ends. CDR3 amino acids: CASSGTGYGYTF. Here the CDR3 DNA reads TGTGCCAGCAGCGGTACGGGGTATGGCTACACCTTC.

This clone has more than one count but fewer than ten. V is TRBV19 and J is TRBJ1-1; TRBD1 matches 7 bases. The CDR3 extends over 13 amino acids. The germline V gene has CDR1 LNHDA and CDR2 SQIVND (reference sequence). With 10 bases clipped from V and 1 base from J, the junction kept 6 bases outside the gene matches. This chain's CDR3 is CANLQGQNTEAFF. The CDR3 DNA is TGTGCCAATCTACAGGGGCAGAACACTGAAGCTTTCTTT.

The chain links TRBV5-1 to TRBJ2-1, with TRBD2 matching 8 bases. The CDR3 has 14 amino acids. V shed 0 bases, J shed 8 bases, and the junction held 4 bases outside the gene matches. Germline lookup yields CDR1 SGHRS and CDR2 YFSETQ. CDR3 sequence (DNA): TGCGCCAGCAGCTTGGGTCTAGCGGGTTATGAGCAGTTCTTC. Its translation is CASSLGLAGYEQFF.

The CDR3 region is CASSSGGRASYNEQFF. The DNA for the CDR3 is TGTGCCAGCAGCTCGGGGGGGCGGGCGAGCTACAATGAGCAGTTCTTC. This sequence joins TRBV9 and TRBJ2-1, with 8 nucleotides matching TRBD2. The CDR3 loop spans 16 amino acids. Per germline, CDR1 SGDLS and CDR2 YYNGEE. V was pared by 4 bases and J by 3 bases, with 9 bases of the junction left unmatched.

This sequence joins TRBV6-1 and TRBJ2-5; 7 bases agree with TRBD1. This CDR3 spans 14 amino acids. J was trimmed by 2 bases and V by 11 bases; bases with no gene match: 11. The germline V gene has CDR1 MNHNS and CDR2 SASEGT. The CDR3 bases are TGTGCCGGGCAGACCACGGGACAGCAAGAGACCCAGTACTTC. Amino acids: CAGQTTGQQETQYF.